The present T cell receptor (beta chain) was sequenced within a study of shared clonotypes between healthy human individuals. Study results and limitations: Four donors held about 5% of naive CD4 clonotypes in common.

Terminally differentiated effector memory CD45RA+ cells were excluded from the naive CD8 cells, which were CD45RO-negative and positively selected for CCR7. Generated by immunoSEQ multiplex PCR, the TCRdb table keeps only in-frame clones and is missing some. Among 550,000 to 750,000 clones, nearly 97% were seen once, and the ten largest hold 0.085% to 0.11%. Comment on this clone: Antigen unknown. This specimen includes other DNA sequences encoding the same CDR3.

There are 12 residues in the CDR3. Between the trimmed V and J ends, which lost 4 bases and 1 base, there was a span of 2 bases. Germline V lookup: CDR1 SGHRS, CDR2 YFSETQ. The genes are TRBV5-1 and TRBJ2-2; D unresolved. Sequencing used naive CD8+ T cells sorted from blood. The clonotype was recovered from a woman in her 30s in good health. CDR3 residues: CASSLNTGELFF. The CDR3 region has the DNA TGCGCCAGCAGCCTGAACACCGGGGAGCTGTTTTTT.